Sequencing of this T cell receptor (beta chain) was carried out in a study of blood T cell repertoires in COVID-19. Background on the study: The United States, Italy and Spain were the sources of the acute and convalescent COVID-19 samples. PBMCs, B-cell-depleted T cells, or T cells provided the cDNA or gDNA that made up the material.

Source study methods: Estimated nucleated cell counts came from reference gene primer amplification. The method was immunoSEQ multiplex PCR; TCRdb's version includes in-frame clones alone and lacks a portion of them. V and J calls and clone size are given by that table; D and trimming were obtained from the DNA. The sample contains almost 400,000 clones, approximately 89% of which appear only once. Seattle enrolled patients during active infection and tracked them longitudinally. CDR1 SGHTA and CDR2 FQGNSA come from the germline V gene. Losses at the gene ends were 10 bases for V and 5 bases for J; bases not matched to a gene: 7. This CDR3 contains 15 residues.

This chain uses TRBV7-2 with TRBJ2-2, with 13 bases that match TRBD2. The clonotype originates from a woman aged 55-69 years with COVID-19, enrolled during active disease. Sequences were obtained from peripheral blood. This CDR3 is CATRLAGGFTGELFF. CDR3 bases: TGTGCCACCCGACTAGCGGGGGGTTTTACCGGGGAGCTGTTTTTT.